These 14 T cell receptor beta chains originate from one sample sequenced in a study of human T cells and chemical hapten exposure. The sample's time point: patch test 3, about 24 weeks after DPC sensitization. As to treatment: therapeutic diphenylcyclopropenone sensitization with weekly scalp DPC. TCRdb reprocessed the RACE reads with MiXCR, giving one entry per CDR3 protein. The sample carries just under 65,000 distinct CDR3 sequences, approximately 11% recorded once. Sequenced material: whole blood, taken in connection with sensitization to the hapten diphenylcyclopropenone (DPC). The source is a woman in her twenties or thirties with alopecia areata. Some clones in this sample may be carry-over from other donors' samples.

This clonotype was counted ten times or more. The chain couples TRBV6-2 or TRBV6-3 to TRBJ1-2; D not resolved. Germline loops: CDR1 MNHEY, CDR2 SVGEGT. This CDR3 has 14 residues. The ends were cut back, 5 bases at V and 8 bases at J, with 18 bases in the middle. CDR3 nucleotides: TGTGCCAGCAGTCCAGCAATACGGATTGGGGGCTACACCTTC. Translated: CASSPAIRIGGYTF.

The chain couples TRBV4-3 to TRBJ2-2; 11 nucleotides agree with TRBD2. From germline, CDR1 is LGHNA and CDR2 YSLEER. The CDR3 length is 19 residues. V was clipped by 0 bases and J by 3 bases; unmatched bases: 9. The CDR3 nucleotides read TGCGCCAGCAGCCAAGATAATCCTAGCGGGGGGTTGGACACCGGGGAGCTGTTTTTT. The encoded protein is CASSQDNPSGGLDTGELFF.

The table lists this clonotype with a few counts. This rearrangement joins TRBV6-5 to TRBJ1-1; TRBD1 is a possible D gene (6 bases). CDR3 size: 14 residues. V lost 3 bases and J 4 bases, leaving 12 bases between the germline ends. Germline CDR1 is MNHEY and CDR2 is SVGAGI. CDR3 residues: CASSYQEQGTEAFF. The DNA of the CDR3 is TGTGCCAGCAGTTATCAGGAACAGGGCACTGAAGCTTTCTTT.

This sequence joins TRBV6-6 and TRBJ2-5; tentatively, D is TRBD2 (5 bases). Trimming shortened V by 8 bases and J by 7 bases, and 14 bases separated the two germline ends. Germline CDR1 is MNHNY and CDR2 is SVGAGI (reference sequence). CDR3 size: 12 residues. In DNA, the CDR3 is TGTGCCAGCCGGGCGGGCCCGGGGACCCAGTACTTC. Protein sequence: CASRAGPGTQYF.

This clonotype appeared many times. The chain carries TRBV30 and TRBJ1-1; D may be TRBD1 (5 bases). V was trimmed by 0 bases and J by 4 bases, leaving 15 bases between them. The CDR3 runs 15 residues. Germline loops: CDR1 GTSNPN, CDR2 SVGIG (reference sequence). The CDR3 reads CAWSVLEGTFTEAFF. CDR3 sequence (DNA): TGTGCCTGGAGTGTACTGGAGGGGACCTTCACTGAAGCTTTCTTT.

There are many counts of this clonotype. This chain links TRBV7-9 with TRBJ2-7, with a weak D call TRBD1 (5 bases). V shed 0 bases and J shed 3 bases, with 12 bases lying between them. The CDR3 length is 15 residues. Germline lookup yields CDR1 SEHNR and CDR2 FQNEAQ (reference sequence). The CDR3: CASSLAPGMDYEQYF. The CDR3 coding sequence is TGTGCCAGCAGCTTAGCACCAGGGATGGACTACGAGCAGTACTTC. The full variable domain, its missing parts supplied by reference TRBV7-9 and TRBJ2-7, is DTGVSQNPRHKITKRGQNVTFRCDPISEHNRLYWYRQTLGQGPEFLTYFQNEAQLEKSRLLSDRFSAERPKGSFSTLEIQRTEQGDSAMYLCASSLAPGMDYEQYFGPGTRLTVT.

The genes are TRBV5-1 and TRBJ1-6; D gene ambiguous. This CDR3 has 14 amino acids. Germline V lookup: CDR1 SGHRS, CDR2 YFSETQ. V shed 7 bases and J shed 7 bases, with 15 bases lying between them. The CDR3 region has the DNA TGCGCCAGCGGATCGGGCCTGAGCAATTCACCCCTCCACTTT. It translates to CASGSGLSNSPLHF.

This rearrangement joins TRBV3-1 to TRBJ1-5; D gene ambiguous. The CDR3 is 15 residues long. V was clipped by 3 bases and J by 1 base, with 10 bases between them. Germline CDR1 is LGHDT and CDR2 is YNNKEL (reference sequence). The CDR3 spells CASSQSRESNQPQHF. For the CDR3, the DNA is TGTGCCAGCAGCCAGAGCCGGGAGAGCAATCAGCCCCAGCATTTT.

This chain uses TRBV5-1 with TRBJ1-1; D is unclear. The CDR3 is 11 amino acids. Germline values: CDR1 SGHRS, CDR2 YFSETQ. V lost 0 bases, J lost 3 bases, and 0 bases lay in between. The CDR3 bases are TGCGCCAGCAGCTTGGACACTGAAGCTTTCTTT. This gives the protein CASSLDTEAFF.

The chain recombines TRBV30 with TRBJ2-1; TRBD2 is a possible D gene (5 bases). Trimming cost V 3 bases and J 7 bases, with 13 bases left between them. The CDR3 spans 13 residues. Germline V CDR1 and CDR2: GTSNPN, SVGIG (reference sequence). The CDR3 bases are TGTGCCTGGAGCCACATGGAGGAGAATGAGCAGTTCTTC. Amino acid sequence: CAWSHMEENEQFF.

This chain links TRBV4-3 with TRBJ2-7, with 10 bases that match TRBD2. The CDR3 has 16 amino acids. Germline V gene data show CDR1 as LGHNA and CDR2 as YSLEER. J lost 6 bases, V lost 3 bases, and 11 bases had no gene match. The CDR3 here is CASSHHSAGGPSEQYF. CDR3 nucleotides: TGCGCCAGCAGCCATCACTCAGCGGGAGGGCCGAGCGAGCAGTACTTC.

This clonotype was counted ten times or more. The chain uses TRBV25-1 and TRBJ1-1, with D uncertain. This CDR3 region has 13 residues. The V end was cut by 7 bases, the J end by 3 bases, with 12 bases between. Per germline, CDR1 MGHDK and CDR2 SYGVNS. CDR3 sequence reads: CASITEWDTEAFF. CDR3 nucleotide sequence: TGTGCCAGCATTACGGAGTGGGACACTGAAGCTTTCTTT.

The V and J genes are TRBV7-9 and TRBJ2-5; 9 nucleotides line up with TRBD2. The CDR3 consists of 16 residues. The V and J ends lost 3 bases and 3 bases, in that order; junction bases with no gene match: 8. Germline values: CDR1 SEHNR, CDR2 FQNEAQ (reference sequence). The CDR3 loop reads CASSFTSGRREETQYF. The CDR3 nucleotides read TGTGCCAGCAGCTTCACAAGCGGGAGGAGGGAAGAGACCCAGTACTTC. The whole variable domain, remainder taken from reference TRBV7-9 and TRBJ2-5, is DTGVSQNPRHKITKRGQNVTFRCDPISEHNRLYWYRQTLGQGPEFLTYFQNEAQLEKSRLLSDRFSAERPKGSFSTLEIQRTEQGDSAMYLCASSFTSGRREETQYFGPGTRLLVL.

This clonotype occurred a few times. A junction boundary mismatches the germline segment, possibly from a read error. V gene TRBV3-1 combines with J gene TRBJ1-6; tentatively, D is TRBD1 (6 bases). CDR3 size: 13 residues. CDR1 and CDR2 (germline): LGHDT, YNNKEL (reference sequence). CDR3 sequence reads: CASKDRLNSHLHF. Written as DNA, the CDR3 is TGTGCCAGCAAGGACAGACTTAATTCACACCTCCACTTT. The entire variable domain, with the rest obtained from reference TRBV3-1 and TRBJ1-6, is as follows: DTAVSQTPKYLVTQMGNDKSIKCEQNLGHDTMYWYKQDSKKFLKIMFSYNNKELIINETVPNRFSPKSPDKAHLNLHINSLELGDSAVYFCASKDRLNSHLHFGNGTRLTVT.